This passage covers 27 T cell receptor beta chains from one sample sequenced in a study of cytomegalovirus exposure and HLA in healthy donors. PCR was performed using 60 Vbeta and 13 Jbeta primers. Using immunoSEQ multiplex PCR, the repertoire was profiled, and TCRdb retains in-frame clones only, with some absent. The sample has about 150,000 clones, around 73% seen once. What was sequenced was PBMCs. These receptors were collected from a woman aged 18 to 35 in good health and CMV-seronegative.

This chain joins TRBV7-9 and TRBJ1-1; weak D call: TRBD1 (6 bases). This CDR3 is built from 15 residues. Trimming took off 0 bases at V and 4 bases at J, with 12 bases between the two ends. Per the germline V gene, CDR1 is SEHNR and CDR2 is FQNEAQ (reference sequence). CDR3 region: CASSLAPRGFTEAFF. The DNA of the CDR3 is TGTGCCAGCAGCTTAGCGCCCAGGGGTTTCACTGAAGCTTTCTTT.

The chain recombines TRBV4-2 with TRBJ1-1; D is uncertain. This CDR3 has 11 residues. Germline V gene sequence: CDR1 LGHNA, CDR2 YNFKEQ. Trimming stripped 5 bases from V and 2 bases from J, with 3 bases between. In DNA, the CDR3 is TGTGCCAGCAGCTCTAACACTGAAGCTTTCTTT. It translates to CASSSNTEAFF.

Only a few counts were recorded for this clone. V gene TRBV28 combines with J gene TRBJ2-7, with D tentatively TRBD2 (5 bases). The CDR3 totals 15 residues. Germline V CDR1 and CDR2: MDHEN, SYDVKM. Trimming pared 4 bases from V and 7 bases from J, leaving 20 bases between. In nucleotides, the CDR3 is TGTGCCAGCAGTTCCATGAGGGCTTGGGTACGGGAGCAGTACTTC. It translates to CASSSMRAWVREQYF.

The sample holds a few counts of this clone. This chain links TRBV19 with TRBJ2-1, with 13 positions matching TRBD2. The germline V gene has CDR1 LNHDA and CDR2 SQIVND (reference sequence). J was trimmed by 2 bases and V by 6 bases; bases with no gene match: 10. The CDR3 extends over 18 amino acids. This CDR3 is CASSPKLAGGPAYNEQFF. Written as DNA, the CDR3 is TGTGCCAGTAGCCCCAAACTAGCGGGAGGGCCCGCCTACAATGAGCAGTTCTTC.

The rearrangement uses TRBV7-3 and TRBJ2-1; 7 nucleotides align to TRBD2. Germline CDR1 SGHTA, CDR2 FQGTGA. This CDR3 is 13 amino acids long. Trimming at V came to 3 bases and at J to 8 bases, leaving 4 bases not matched to a gene. CDR3 nucleotides: TGTGCCAGCAGCTTCCCAGGGAGGGATGAGCAGTTCTTC. Protein: CASSFPGRDEQFF.

The V gene is TRBV7-2, the J gene TRBJ2-3, with 7 positions matching TRBD1. CDR3 length: 14 amino acids. The ends lost 5 bases at V and 2 bases at J; junction bases unmatched: 4. Germline CDR1 SGHTA, CDR2 FQGNSA. The CDR3 is CASSVTGATDTQYF. CDR3 DNA sequence: TGTGCCAGCAGCGTTACAGGGGCCACAGATACGCAGTATTTT.

V usage is TRBV27 and J usage is TRBJ2-6; 9 positions match TRBD1. Germline trimming cut 0 bases from V and 0 bases from J; bases unmatched to any gene: 9. Per the germline V gene, CDR1 is MNHEY and CDR2 is SMNVEV (reference sequence). CDR3 length equals 20 residues. This chain's CDR3 is CASSLSAGTGLLSGANVLTF. CDR3 nucleotides: TGTGCCAGCAGTTTATCCGCCGGGACAGGGTTGCTCTCTGGGGCCAACGTCCTGACTTTC.

This clone was observed once. V is TRBV27 and J is TRBJ2-3, with no clear D. Trimming took 0 bases from V and 6 from J, leaving 7 bases between them. Per the germline V gene, CDR1 is MNHEY and CDR2 is SMNVEV (reference sequence). This CDR3 comprises 13 residues. CDR3 sequence: CASSLSIGDTQYF. CDR3 bases: TGTGCCAGCAGTTTATCGATCGGGGATACGCAGTATTTT.

This clone has only a few counts. This chain connects TRBV28 to TRBJ1-1, with 7 positions matching TRBD1. This CDR3 is 13 amino acids long. Germline trimming cut 6 bases from V and 10 bases from J; bases unmatched to any gene: 11. CDR1 MDHEN and CDR2 SYDVKM come from the germline V gene. CDR3 sequence (DNA): TGTGCCAGCAGCCATGGACAGGCAAAGGGAGCTTTCTTT. Its translation: CASSHGQAKGAFF.

This clone showed up just a few times. V usage is TRBV29-1 and J usage is TRBJ1-2, with 7 bases fitting TRBD1. With V trimmed by 5 bases and J by 7 bases, 10 bases remained unmatched. The CDR3 length is 13 residues. CDR1 and CDR2 from the germline V gene are SQVTM and ANQGSEA. CDR3 sequence reads: CSVIEGATIGYTF. CDR3 DNA sequence: TGCAGCGTTATCGAGGGGGCCACTATTGGCTACACCTTC.

The gene calls are TRBV19 and TRBJ2-3; 9 bases are a match to TRBD1. J gave up 2 bases and V 8 bases, and 8 bases lay outside the gene matches. Germline V gives CDR1 LNHDA, CDR2 SQIVND (reference sequence). The CDR3 length is 15 residues. The CDR3 bases are TGTGCCAGTTGCCCCGGGACAGGGTACACAGATACGCAGTATTTT. It is translated as CASCPGTGYTDTQYF.

This sequence joins TRBV18 and TRBJ2-1; D not certain. V lost 2 bases to trimming and J lost 8 bases, with 4 bases between them. The CDR3 extends over 11 amino acids. Germline V gene lookup returns CDR1 KGHSH and CDR2 LQKENI. CDR3 residues: CASSPEDEQFF. Written as DNA, the CDR3 is TGTGCCAGCTCACCAGAGGATGAGCAGTTCTTC. Full variable domain (remainder filled in from reference TRBV18 and TRBJ2-1): NAGVMQNPRHLVRRRGQEARLRCSPMKGHSHVYWYRQLPEEGLKFMVYLQKENIIDESGMPKERFSAEFPKEGPSILRIQQVVRGDSAAYFCASSPEDEQFFGPGTRLTVL.

The CDR3 region is CASSSAGSYEQYF. The CDR3 DNA reads as TGTGCCAGCAGCTCGGCGGGGTCCTACGAGCAGTACTTC. The genes are TRBV7-2 and TRBJ2-7, with TRBD2 as a possible D gene (6 bases). The CDR3 is 13 residues long. Trimming pared 4 bases from V and 1 base from J, leaving 8 bases between. Germline values: CDR1 SGHTA, CDR2 FQGNSA.

This clone was detected only a few times. The V call is TRBV4-3, the J call TRBJ2-2, with D possibly matching TRBD2 (6 bases). The V gene's germline CDR1 is LGHNA and CDR2 YSLEER. V lost 3 bases and J lost 0, with 8 bases in between. The CDR3 sequence is 15 residues long. The DNA of the CDR3 is TGCGCCAGCAGCCAGGGACTCCCGAACACCGGGGAGCTGTTTTTT. This translates into CASSQGLPNTGELFF.

The chain has TRBV27 and TRBJ1-2; 7 bases are a match to TRBD1. With 5 bases clipped from V and 5 bases from J, the junction kept 11 bases outside the gene matches. There are 15 residues in the CDR3. From germline, CDR1 is MNHEY and CDR2 SMNVEV (reference sequence). The CDR3 here is CASSPMDRPFYGYTF. The CDR3, as DNA: TGTGCCAGCAGTCCCATGGACAGGCCCTTTTATGGCTACACCTTC.

The chain is built from TRBV2 and TRBJ2-2; tentatively, D is TRBD2 (7 bases). CDR3 length equals 16 residues. The germline V gene encodes CDR1 SNHLY and CDR2 FYNNEI. The V gene lost 8 bases and the J gene lost 2 bases, with 18 bases spanning the gap. The CDR3 DNA reads as TGTGCCAGCCTGGGGGGGCTAGTCGGCAACACCGGGGAGCTGTTTTTT. This codes for CASLGGLVGNTGELFF.

The chain recombines TRBV6-1 with TRBJ2-3, with TRBD2 as a possible D gene (5 bases). The V gene's germline CDR1 is MNHNS and CDR2 SASEGT. CDR3 length equals 14 residues. V was shortened by 1 base and J by 1 base, with 6 bases between the two germline ends. The CDR3 DNA sequence: TGTGCCAGCAGTGAAGGGGGAGGCACAGATACGCAGTATTTT. This gives the protein CASSEGGGTDTQYF.

The chain links TRBV4-3 to TRBJ2-5; TRBD1 is a possible D gene (6 bases). Germline CDR1 LGHNA, CDR2 YSLEER. This CDR3 contains 15 residues. V lost 2 bases and J 4 bases, leaving 14 bases between the germline ends. Written as DNA, the CDR3 is TGCGCCAGCAGCCAAACTCTGACAGGCGGAGAGACCCAGTACTTC. It translates to CASSQTLTGGETQYF.

The genes are TRBV28 and TRBJ2-3; 9 positions match TRBD1. The junction had 13 bases not matched to a gene; V was cut back by 6 bases and J by 0 bases. This CDR3 has 18 amino acids. Germline V gives CDR1 MDHEN, CDR2 SYDVKM. The CDR3 spells CASRPGGQGLASTDTQYF. In DNA, the CDR3 is TGTGCCAGCAGGCCCGGGGGACAGGGTCTCGCTAGCACAGATACGCAGTATTTT. The entire variable domain, with the rest obtained from reference TRBV28 and TRBJ2-3, is as follows: DVKVTQSSRYLVKRTGEKVFLECVQDMDHENMFWYRQDPGLGLRLIYFSYDVKMKEKGDIPEGYSVSREKKERFSLILESASTNQTSMYLCASRPGGQGLASTDTQYFGPGTRLTVL.

The V and J genes are TRBV4-1 and TRBJ2-7, with a tentative D call TRBD1 (6 bases). Germline V gives CDR1 MGHRA, CDR2 YSYEKL. The length of the CDR3 is 16 residues. Trimming shortened V by 0 bases and J by 1 base, and 13 bases separated the two germline ends. CDR3 nucleotide sequence: TGCGCCAGCAGCCAAGATTGGCCAGGGGTATCCTACGAGCAGTACTTC. Protein: CASSQDWPGVSYEQYF.

J is TRBJ2-1 and V is TRBV30, with D maybe TRBD2 (7 bases). Trimming cost V 4 bases and J 3 bases, with 13 bases left between them. This CDR3 comprises 14 residues. The germline CDR1 and CDR2 sequences are GTSNPN and SVGIG (reference sequence). CDR3 protein: CAWKGGGFYNEQFF. CDR3 in DNA: TGTGCCTGGAAGGGGGGGGGCTTCTACAATGAGCAGTTCTTC.

This sequence joins TRBV4-3 and TRBJ2-1; TRBD2 is a possible D gene (6 bases). V shed 4 bases and J shed 4 bases, with 20 bases lying between them. The CDR3 consists of 17 residues. Germline CDR1 and CDR2: LGHNA and YSLEER. CDR3 amino acids: CASSPNGAEGGYNEQFF. CDR3 DNA: TGCGCCAGCAGCCCCAACGGGGCGGAGGGCGGGTACAATGAGCAGTTCTTC.

The V gene is TRBV7-2, the J gene TRBJ1-2; D uncertain. The length of the CDR3 is 14 residues. V was trimmed by 4 bases and J by 1 base, leaving 10 bases between them. Germline loops: CDR1 SGHTA, CDR2 FQGNSA. CDR3 DNA: TGTGCCAGCAGCTCCACGGGGTTTAACTATGGCTACACCTTC. It translates to CASSSTGFNYGYTF.

V gene TRBV6-5 combines with J gene TRBJ2-7; 8 positions agree with TRBD1. CDR3 size: 14 residues. The ends lost 4 bases at V and 1 base at J; junction bases unmatched: 3. Per germline, CDR1 MNHEY and CDR2 SVGAGI. The CDR3 DNA follows: TGTGCCAGCAGTTCCACAGGGGGGTCCTACGAGCAGTACTTC. Translation: CASSSTGGSYEQYF.

This clone was detected a few times. The V gene is TRBV6-4, the J gene TRBJ2-1, with D perhaps TRBD2 (6 bases). The germline V gene encodes CDR1 MRHNA and CDR2 SNTAGT. Trimming pared 2 bases from V and 5 bases from J, leaving 13 bases between. The CDR3 spans 15 residues. In nucleotides, the CDR3 is TGTGCCAGCAGTGACGACGGGAGCCCCCACAATGAGCAGTTCTTC. Translating gives CASSDDGSPHNEQFF.

This chain connects TRBV4-1 to TRBJ1-1, with TRBD1 as a possible D gene (6 bases). Per germline, CDR1 MGHRA and CDR2 YSYEKL. With 3 bases removed from V and 0 bases from J, the gap between germline ends came to 11 bases. This CDR3 spans 15 amino acids. The CDR3 bases are TGCGCCAGCAGCCATGTTTACAGGGTGAACACTGAAGCTTTCTTT. Encoded protein: CASSHVYRVNTEAFF.

The chain employs TRBV4-1 and TRBJ1-5, with D unresolved. Germline loops: CDR1 MGHRA, CDR2 YSYEKL. V lost 1 base, J lost 4 bases, and 11 bases lay in between. The CDR3 sequence is 15 residues long. In nucleotides, the CDR3 is TGCGCCAGCAGCCAAGGTGGCCTCCGAAATCAGCCCCAGCATTTT. Translation gives CASSQGGLRNQPQHF.